One and the same sample provided the 29 T cell receptor beta chains below, sequenced in a study of a mutant IDH1 vaccine in newly diagnosed glioma. Sequencing used immunoSEQ multiplex PCR; TCRdb keeps in-frame clones, though not all of them. The table shows around 57,000 clones, with approximately 81% occurring only once. For these receptors, no antigen is known. This sample's time point: week 35, safety follow-up. What each vaccine dose contained was 300 ug of mutant IDH1 20-mer peptide, accompanied by topical imiquimod. Material: PBMCs, obtained from a glioma patient whose treatment included an IDH1 peptide vaccine. These receptors came from a man aged 25 to 40 with glioma.

This clone was seen a handful of times. This rearrangement joins TRBV30 to TRBJ1-5; D is unclear. The CDR3 length is 13 residues. The ends were cut back, 2 bases at V and 2 bases at J, with 7 bases in the middle. The germline V gene has CDR1 GTSNPN and CDR2 SVGIG (reference sequence). The CDR3, as DNA: TGTGCCTGGAGTAGCGGAGGCAATCAGCCCCAGCATTTT. Protein product: CAWSSGGNQPQHF.

This sequence joins TRBV5-6 and TRBJ1-4; 7 nucleotides match TRBD1. Per the germline V gene, CDR1 is SGHDT and CDR2 is YYEEEE. The V segment lost 1 base and the J segment 0 bases; nucleotides outside the gene matches: 6. This CDR3 contains 17 residues. The CDR3 nucleotides read TGTGCCAGCAGCTTGATCGGGAGGGGGCCAACTAATGAAAAACTGTTTTTT. This translates into CASSLIGRGPTNEKLFF.

The CDR3 DNA reads TGTGCCAGCAGAATCCCTGGGGTGAGGAGGGCTTCACCCCTCCACTTT. It translates to CASRIPGVRRASPLHF. V usage is TRBV11-2 and J usage is TRBJ1-6; D not certain. V was shortened by 6 bases and J by 9 bases, with 21 bases between the two germline ends. The CDR3 consists of 16 residues. Germline-derived CDR1 and CDR2 are SGHAT and FQNNGV.

In nucleotides, the CDR3 is TGTGCCAGCAGTGGCAGGGGAGCATACATTCAGTACTTC. Translated, it gives CASSGRGAYIQYF. The chain uses TRBV2 and TRBJ2-4; maybe TRBD1 (6 bases). The CDR3 contains 13 residues. V was trimmed by 4 bases and J by 8 bases, leaving 12 bases between them. Per the germline V gene, CDR1 is SNHLY and CDR2 is FYNNEI.

The V and J genes are TRBV5-1 and TRBJ1-1, with 7 bases identical to TRBD1. The germline V gene has CDR1 SGHRS and CDR2 YFSETQ. CDR3 length: 16 residues. Trimming removed 4 bases from V and 0 bases from J; junction bases left unmatched: 9. CDR3: CASSAPGQSLNTEAFF. In nucleotides, the CDR3 is TGCGCCAGCAGCGCACCGGGACAGAGTTTGAACACTGAAGCTTTCTTT.

This chain joins TRBV6-6 and TRBJ1-4; D might be TRBD1 (6 bases). The CDR3 sequence is 15 residues long. Germline V lookup: CDR1 MNHNY, CDR2 SVGAGI (reference sequence). V shed 2 bases and J shed 5 bases, with 12 bases lying between them. The CDR3, as DNA: TGTGCCAGCAGTTACCGAGGGGGAAGAAATGAAAAACTGTTTTTT. Protein product: CASSYRGGRNEKLFF.

CDR3 bases: TGTGCCAGCAGCCAAGGGGACTGGCCCTACGTCAACATTCAGTACTTC. Its protein is CASSQGDWPYVNIQYF. This chain connects TRBV14 to TRBJ2-4; D is possibly TRBD2 (6 bases). The germline V gene encodes CDR1 SGHDN and CDR2 FVKESK. The CDR3 length is 16 residues. Trimming removed 1 base at V and 7 bases at J, with 17 bases between.

The V and J genes are TRBV5-1 and TRBJ2-2; D perhaps matches TRBD1 (6 bases). Trimming removed 3 bases at V and 1 base at J, with 7 bases between. Germline assignment: CDR1 SGHRS and CDR2 YFSETQ. The CDR3 loop spans 14 amino acids. The CDR3 DNA reads as TGCGCCAGCAGCTCGGGACAGAACACCGGGGAGCTGTTTTTT. This gives the protein CASSSGQNTGELFF. Looking up the rest from reference TRBV5-1 and TRBJ2-2 gives the full variable domain: KAGVTQTPRYLIKTRGQQVTLSCSPISGHRSVSWYQQTPGQGLQFLFEYFSETQRNKGNFPGRFSGRQFSNSRSEMNVSTLELGDSALYLCASSSGQNTGELFFGEGSRLTVL.

This clone has only a few counts. The chain uses TRBV27 and TRBJ1-1, with TRBD1 matching over 9 bases. The CDR3 loop spans 13 amino acids. V shed 6 bases, J shed 5 bases, and the junction held 4 bases outside the gene matches. Germline V gene data show CDR1 as MNHEY and CDR2 as SMNVEV (reference sequence). This chain's CDR3 is CASRGQGWTEAFF. The DNA of the CDR3 is TGTGCCAGCAGGGGACAGGGTTGGACTGAAGCTTTCTTT.

The chain recombines TRBV6-1 with TRBJ1-2; 8 bases match TRBD1. This CDR3 region has 16 residues. CDR1 and CDR2 from the germline V gene are MNHNS and SASEGT. The ends lost 3 bases at V and 6 bases at J; junction bases unmatched: 12. The CDR3, as DNA: TGTGCCAGCAGTGATTACACAAGGACAGGGATGGATGGCTACACCTTC. Translating gives CASSDYTRTGMDGYTF.

The rearrangement uses TRBV5-1 and TRBJ2-5; the match to TRBD2 covers 7 bases. CDR3 size: 17 residues. Unmatched junction bases numbered 17, after V lost 7 bases and J lost 2 bases. Germline V lookup: CDR1 SGHRS, CDR2 YFSETQ. This CDR3 reads CASLRAYLGAGQETQYF. The CDR3 nucleotides are TGCGCCAGCCTCCGGGCTTATCTGGGAGCGGGGCAAGAGACCCAGTACTTC.

This chain uses TRBV7-9 with TRBJ2-7; D call uncertain. CDR3 length: 11 amino acids. CDR1 is SEHNR and CDR2 is FQNEAQ in the germline V gene (reference sequence). Trimming removed 7 bases from V and 1 base from J, with 5 bases in between. The CDR3 DNA follows: TGTGCCAGCACCGGGTCCTACGAGCAGTACTTC. This gives the protein CASTGSYEQYF. The variable domain in full, with the rest retrieved from reference TRBV7-9 and TRBJ2-7, is DTGVSQNPRHKITKRGQNVTFRCDPISEHNRLYWYRQTLGQGPEFLTYFQNEAQLEKSRLLSDRFSAERPKGSFSTLEIQRTEQGDSAMYLCASTGSYEQYFGPGTRLTVT.

The V gene is TRBV10-3, the J gene TRBJ1-3; D gene ambiguous. Germline V gives CDR1 ENHRY, CDR2 SYGVKD. V lost 2 bases and J lost 2, with 13 bases in between. This CDR3 is built from 16 residues. The CDR3 spells CAISEKSAWAGNTIYF. The DNA of the CDR3 is TGTGCCATCAGTGAGAAAAGCGCGTGGGCTGGAAACACCATATATTTT.

The J gene is TRBJ2-7, the V gene TRBV9; 8 nucleotides line up with TRBD2. The CDR3 consists of 15 residues. With V trimmed by 5 bases and J by 1 base, 8 bases remained unmatched. From germline, CDR1 is SGDLS and CDR2 YYNGEE. The CDR3: CASSRTSSNSYEQYF. DNA for the CDR3: TGTGCCAGCAGTCGGACTAGCTCTAATTCCTACGAGCAGTACTTC.

The chain couples TRBV5-1 to TRBJ2-3, with 7 positions matching TRBD1. Trimming took 4 bases from V and 6 from J; bases not matched to a gene: 11. This CDR3 comprises 15 residues. Germline assignment: CDR1 SGHRS and CDR2 YFSETQ. CDR3 sequence (DNA): TGCGCCAGCAGCGCGACGCTGCAGGGGGTGGATACGCAGTATTTT. Amino acid sequence: CASSATLQGVDTQYF.

This clone occurred once. This chain joins TRBV11-2 and TRBJ2-1; D may be TRBD2 (5 bases). The CDR3 has 13 amino acids. Trimming left V 3 bases short and J 8 bases short, with 11 bases between. CDR1 is SGHAT, CDR2 FQNNGV, per germline. In DNA form, the CDR3 reads TGTGCCAGCAGCTTGGGGAGAGCCGATGAGCAGTTCTTC. This codes for CASSLGRADEQFF.

This clone was found once. The V gene is TRBV5-6, the J gene TRBJ2-5, with D perhaps matching TRBD1 or TRBD2 (6 bases each). The CDR3 consists of 16 residues. Trimming removed 2 bases from V and 2 bases from J, with 16 bases in between. Germline CDR1 is SGHDT and CDR2 is YYEEEE. In nucleotides, the CDR3 is TGTGCCAGCAGCTTTCGGGGGCGGTACTTACAAGAGACCCAGTACTTC. Translated: CASSFRGRYLQETQYF.

The CDR3 here is CASSGTRVMSSEQYF. The DNA of the CDR3 is TGTGCCAGCAGCGGAACGAGAGTCATGTCCAGCGAGCAGTACTTC. The genes are TRBV9 and TRBJ2-7; the D is unclear. From germline, CDR1 is SGDLS and CDR2 YYNGEE. The V end lost 3 bases, the J end lost 6 bases, and 19 bases lay between the germline ends. CDR3 length: 15 amino acids.

This chain uses TRBV7-8 with TRBJ1-2; possible D gene TRBD1, 6 bases. Deletions cut 4 bases from V and 7 bases from J, with 16 bases between. Germline assignment: CDR1 SGHVS and CDR2 FQNEAQ. This CDR3 has 14 residues. In DNA form, the CDR3 reads TGTGCCAGCAGCTCTCTAACAGGGTTTAGTGGCTACACCTTC. This encodes CASSSLTGFSGYTF.

CDR3 bases: TGTGCCAGCTCAAAAAGTTCTTCCGGGACAGGGGGCGCCGAGCAGTACTTC. This gives the protein CASSKSSSGTGGAEQYF. The rearrangement uses TRBV18 and TRBJ2-7, with 12 nucleotides matching TRBD1. Per germline, CDR1 KGHSH and CDR2 LQKENI. CDR3 length: 17 amino acids. J was trimmed by 6 bases and V by 5 bases; bases with no gene match: 14.

The chain is built from TRBV19 and TRBJ1-4; D is uncertain. Germline-derived CDR1 and CDR2 are LNHDA and SQIVND (reference sequence). V lost 7 bases to trimming and J lost 6 bases, with 18 bases between them. CDR3 length equals 15 residues. CDR3 loop: CASNRQSSVDEKLFF. In nucleotides, the CDR3 is TGTGCCAGTAATAGGCAATCCTCGGTTGATGAAAAACTGTTTTTT.

This clone was counted once. The gene calls are TRBV5-6 and TRBJ1-1; D ambiguous. In germline, CDR1 is SGHDT, CDR2 YYEEEE. The V gene lost 2 bases and the J gene lost 4 bases, with 6 bases spanning the gap. This CDR3 is built from 12 residues. The CDR3 here is CASSFRGTEAFF. CDR3 in DNA: TGTGCCAGCAGCTTCCGGGGCACTGAAGCTTTCTTT.

The table lists this clone with a few counts. J is TRBJ1-1 and V is TRBV4-1, with 8 bases that match TRBD1. Losses at the gene ends were 5 bases for V and 0 bases for J; bases not matched to a gene: 14. Germline V gives CDR1 MGHRA, CDR2 YSYEKL. The CDR3 totals 18 residues. As DNA, the CDR3 is TGCGCCAGCAGCAACCGGTGGGGACAGGACACCATGAACACTGAAGCTTTCTTT. Translated, it gives CASSNRWGQDTMNTEAFF.

The V and J genes are TRBV7-9 and TRBJ2-2, with D hard to call. Trimming removed 4 bases from V and 5 bases from J, with 8 bases in between. CDR3 length: 13 amino acids. CDR1 and CDR2 (germline): SEHNR, FQNEAQ (reference sequence). CDR3 sequence (DNA): TGTGCCAGCAGCTGGATGGGGACCGGGGAGCTGTTTTTT. Translated, it gives CASSWMGTGELFF.

The V and J genes are TRBV2 and TRBJ1-6; D not certain. Germline V gene data show CDR1 as SNHLY and CDR2 as FYNNEI. This CDR3 region has 16 residues. V was cut by 5 bases and J by 0 bases, with 11 bases left in between. CDR3 in amino acids: CASSKSTSSYNSPLHF. The CDR3 coding sequence is TGTGCCAGCAGTAAGTCGACGAGCTCCTATAATTCACCCCTCCACTTT. Variable domain in full (rest from reference TRBV2 and TRBJ1-6): EPEVTQTPSHQVTQMGQEVILRCVPISNHLYFYWYRQILGQKVEFLVSFYNNEISEKSEIFDDQFSVERPDGSNFTLKIRSTKLEDSAMYFCASSKSTSSYNSPLHFGNGTRLTVT.

The chain carries TRBV19 and TRBJ1-2; perhaps TRBD1 as D (6 bases). The ends were cut back, 6 bases at V and 6 bases at J, with 14 bases in the middle. Germline lookup yields CDR1 LNHDA and CDR2 SQIVND (reference sequence). The CDR3 spans 13 residues. The CDR3 reads CASSNRRTDGYTF. CDR3 bases: TGTGCCAGTAGCAACCGGCGGACAGATGGCTACACCTTC.

The rearrangement joins TRBV18 to TRBJ2-1; 8 positions match TRBD1. Germline values: CDR1 KGHSH, CDR2 LQKENI. V gave up 3 bases and J gave up 0 bases; unmatched junction bases: 13. The CDR3 has 19 residues. The CDR3 protein is CASSPGWGQATSSYNEQFF. CDR3 DNA: TGTGCCAGCTCACCGGGTTGGGGACAGGCGACCTCCTCCTACAATGAGCAGTTCTTC. The entire variable domain, with the rest obtained from reference TRBV18 and TRBJ2-1, is as follows: NAGVMQNPRHLVRRRGQEARLRCSPMKGHSHVYWYRQLPEEGLKFMVYLQKENIIDESGMPKERFSAEFPKEGPSILRIQQVVRGDSAAYFCASSPGWGQATSSYNEQFFGPGTRLTVL.

The chain couples TRBV19 to TRBJ2-4; D call uncertain. CDR1 is LNHDA and CDR2 is SQIVND in the germline V gene (reference sequence). This CDR3 comprises 14 residues. Trimming shortened V by 3 bases and J by 0 bases, and 6 bases separated the two germline ends. CDR3 protein: CASSIGLAKNIQYF. In nucleotides, the CDR3 is TGTGCCAGTAGTATTGGGCTAGCCAAAAACATTCAGTACTTC. Variable domain in full (rest from reference TRBV19 and TRBJ2-4): DGGITQSPKYLFRKEGQNVTLSCEQNLNHDAMYWYRQDPGQGLRLIYYSQIVNDFQKGDIAEGYSVSREKKESFPLTVTSAQKNPTAFYLCASSIGLAKNIQYFGAGTRLSVL.

This clone was found a few times. V gene TRBV11-2 combines with J gene TRBJ2-3, with 11 bases lining up with TRBD2. Germline CDR1 reads SGHAT; CDR2 reads FQNNGV. Trimming cost V 1 base and J 4 bases; bases outside gene matches: 4. This CDR3 is 16 amino acids long. The CDR3 coding sequence is TGTGCCAGCAGCTTAGTACTAGCGGGGGCATCAGATACGCAGTATTTT. The encoded protein is CASSLVLAGASDTQYF.